A single sample gave rise to the 29 T cell receptor beta chains below, sequenced in a study of cytomegalovirus exposure and HLA in healthy donors. 60 Vbeta and 13 Jbeta primers were used in PCR. TCRdb keeps only in-frame clones here, not all; method: immunoSEQ multiplex PCR. Altogether roughly 100,000 clones are present, 60% to 85% being singletons, with the ten largest covering approximately 5%. Specimen: PBMCs. The receptors derive from a middle-aged woman in good health and CMV-seronegative.

The chain combines TRBV11-2 with TRBJ1-5, with D uncertain. The V gene's germline CDR1 is SGHAT and CDR2 FQNNGV. This CDR3 is 13 amino acids long. V lost 0 bases, J lost 7 bases, and 7 bases lay in between. The chain's CDR3 is CASSLDLGQPQHF. CDR3 coding DNA: TGTGCCAGCAGCTTAGATCTGGGCCAGCCCCAGCATTTT.

This rearrangement joins TRBV6-6 to TRBJ1-4; 7 bases are a match to TRBD1. Germline CDR1 and CDR2: MNHNY and SVGAGI (reference sequence). V shed 7 bases and J 8 bases; nucleotides not matched to a gene: 7. The CDR3 is made up of 13 amino acids. The CDR3 DNA is TGTGCCAGCAAGACCCCAGGGGGGGAAAAACTGTTTTTT. It yields the protein CASKTPGGEKLFF.

The rearrangement uses TRBV5-1 and TRBJ1-1, with D hard to call. The germline V gene has CDR1 SGHRS and CDR2 YFSETQ. This CDR3 comprises 14 residues. The V end lost 0 bases, the J end lost 4 bases, and 10 bases lay between the germline ends. Here the CDR3 DNA reads TGCGCCAGCAGCTTGGGCAGCCGGGGCACTGAAGCTTTCTTT. Its translation is CASSLGSRGTEAFF. Using reference TRBV5-1 and TRBJ1-1 for the parts outside the CDR3, the full variable domain is KAGVTQTPRYLIKTRGQQVTLSCSPISGHRSVSWYQQTPGQGLQFLFEYFSETQRNKGNFPGRFSGRQFSNSRSEMNVSTLELGDSALYLCASSLGSRGTEAFFGQGTRLTVV.

The V and J genes are TRBV9 and TRBJ2-2; the match to TRBD2 covers 13 bases. CDR3 length equals 15 residues. V gave up 6 bases and J gave up 4 bases; unmatched junction bases: 3. Germline CDR1 is SGDLS and CDR2 is YYNGEE. CDR3 region: CASTRTSGGTGELFF. For the CDR3, the DNA is TGTGCCAGCACCAGGACTAGCGGGGGCACCGGGGAGCTGTTTTTT.

J is TRBJ2-5 and V is TRBV10-3; 13 bases match TRBD2. J lost 1 base, V lost 0 bases, and 5 bases had no gene match. Germline assignment: CDR1 ENHRY and CDR2 SYGVKD. The CDR3 spans 18 residues. The CDR3 region has the DNA TGTGCCATCAGTGAGTCCGCTCGGACTAGCGGGGGCCAAGAGACCCAGTACTTC. Its translation is CAISESARTSGGQETQYF.

The chain has TRBV18 and TRBJ1-2, with TRBD1 matching over 8 bases. Germline CDR1 and CDR2: KGHSH and LQKENI. The ends lost 0 bases at V and 5 bases at J; junction bases unmatched: 2. This CDR3 region has 14 residues. The CDR3 nucleotides read TGTGCCAGCTCACCACCCGGGACAGGATATGGCTACACCTTC. As protein: CASSPPGTGYGYTF.

This chain uses TRBV21-1 with TRBJ1-6; the table's D call, TRBD1, was not checked against the DNA. TRBV21-1 is labeled a pseudogene. The CDR3 totals 17 residues. CDR3 in amino acids: CASSDREKRTDFSPLHF. The CDR3 coding sequence is TGTGCCAGCAGCGACAGGGAGAAACGGACCGATTTCTCACCCCTCCACTTT.

V and J are TRBV6-5 and TRBJ1-5; 7 bases match TRBD1. The J segment lost 2 bases and the V segment lost 6 bases, leaving 7 bases of the junction unmatched. Per the germline V gene, CDR1 is MNHEY and CDR2 is SVGAGI. The CDR3 is made up of 15 amino acids. The CDR3 reads CASRAQGQGNQPQHF. The CDR3 nucleotides read TGTGCCAGCAGAGCACAGGGGCAAGGCAATCAGCCCCAGCATTTT.

The chain couples TRBV29-1 to TRBJ2-1; TRBD2 agrees at 7 bases. The junction had 8 bases not matched to a gene; V was cut back by 5 bases and J by 4 bases. Germline CDR1 reads SQVTM; CDR2 reads ANQGSEA. The CDR3 sequence is 14 residues long. CDR3 region: CSVFGGGYYNEQFF. CDR3 nucleotides: TGCAGCGTTTTTGGCGGGGGATATTACAATGAGCAGTTCTTC.

This clone was recorded once. This specimen includes other DNA sequences encoding the same CDR3. The gene calls are TRBV7-2 and TRBJ1-2, with D possibly being TRBD1 (6 bases). The CDR3 runs to 14 residues. V lost 5 bases, J lost 2 bases, and 12 bases lay in between. Looked up from germline, CDR1 is SGHTA and CDR2 is FQGNSA. CDR3 loop: CASSPDTGNYGYTF. CDR3 DNA sequence: TGTGCCAGCAGCCCGGATACAGGGAACTATGGCTACACCTTC.

This clone was counted a single time. The chain recombines TRBV13 with TRBJ1-1; D might be TRBD1 (5 bases). The germline V gene has CDR1 PRHDT and CDR2 FYEKMQ (reference sequence). The CDR3 totals 14 residues. V was cut by 5 bases and J by 3 bases, with 13 bases left in between. The CDR3 coding sequence is TGTGCCAGCAGCGCTGAAAGGGGCTACACTGAAGCTTTCTTT. Protein sequence: CASSAERGYTEAFF.

This sequence joins TRBV28 and TRBJ1-2; D gene unclear. The germline CDR1 and CDR2 sequences are MDHEN and SYDVKM. The V end lost 5 bases, the J end lost 0 bases, and 13 bases lay between the germline ends. The CDR3 has 15 amino acids. The CDR3 DNA reads TGTGCCAGCAGTCAACACAGTCCGACTAACTATGGCTACACCTTC. Residues: CASSQHSPTNYGYTF.

The chain carries TRBV28 and TRBJ2-3; 7 nucleotides agree with TRBD1. Per germline, CDR1 MDHEN and CDR2 SYDVKM. Germline trimming cut 3 bases from V and 10 bases from J; bases unmatched to any gene: 4. The CDR3 is 12 amino acids. CDR3: CASSFLQGPQYF. In DNA, the CDR3 is TGTGCCAGCAGTTTTCTACAGGGGCCGCAGTATTTT.

This chain links TRBV10-2 with TRBJ1-4, with D perhaps TRBD1 (6 bases). V gave up 8 bases and J gave up 6 bases, with 16 bases separating them. The germline CDR1 and CDR2 sequences are WSHSY and SAAADI. The CDR3 covers 14 residues. The CDR3 DNA sequence: TGCGCCAGCCGCCAGGGGATTAGGGATGAAAAACTGTTTTTT. Residues: CASRQGIRDEKLFF.

The chain recombines TRBV6-6 with TRBJ1-1; 7 bases agree with TRBD1. Unmatched junction bases numbered 5, after V lost 7 bases and J lost 6 bases. The CDR3 covers 12 residues. Looked up from germline, CDR1 is MNHNY and CDR2 is SVGAGI (reference sequence). The CDR3 spells CASTGDRAEAFF. The CDR3 DNA reads as TGTGCCAGCACCGGAGACAGGGCTGAAGCTTTCTTT.

The chain employs TRBV6-6 and TRBJ2-3; TRBD2 matches 10 bases. Trimming at V came to 10 bases and at J to 4 bases, leaving 8 bases not matched to a gene. This CDR3 region has 14 residues. Germline-derived CDR1 and CDR2 are MNHNY and SVGAGI (reference sequence). The CDR3 nucleotides are TGTGCCATCAGAGCCAGCGGGGGGGCAGATACGCAGTATTTT. It codes for CAIRASGGADTQYF.

This clone has just a few counts. J is TRBJ2-7 and V is TRBV6-1; no reliable D call. V was cut by 4 bases and J by 3 bases, with 7 bases left in between. The CDR3 has 12 residues. CDR1 is MNHNS and CDR2 is SASEGT in the germline V gene. The DNA of the CDR3 is TGTGCCAGCAGTGTTTACCACTACGAGCAGTACGTC. This codes for CASSVYHYEQYV.

The chain is built from TRBV4-1 and TRBJ1-1; tentatively, D is TRBD1 (5 bases). Germline V gives CDR1 MGHRA, CDR2 YSYEKL. This CDR3 region has 14 residues. Between the trimmed V and J ends, which lost 3 bases and 4 bases, there was a span of 12 bases. CDR3 amino acids: CASSHLGVGTEAFF. Here the CDR3 DNA reads TGCGCCAGCAGCCACTTAGGGGTGGGCACTGAAGCTTTCTTT.

The chain is built from TRBV4-1 and TRBJ2-2; D gene unclear. The CDR3 runs to 15 residues. Germline V gives CDR1 MGHRA, CDR2 YSYEKL. V gave up 6 bases and J gave up 0 bases, with 11 bases separating them. CDR3 nucleotides: TGCGCCAGCAGGCCACCGGGTTCGAACACCGGGGAGCTGTTTTTT. It is translated as CASRPPGSNTGELFF.

The chain employs TRBV5-1 and TRBJ2-1; the D gene is possibly TRBD1 (6 bases). Trimming took off 6 bases at V and 0 bases at J, with 16 bases between the two ends. This CDR3 has 16 residues. Germline CDR1 and CDR2: SGHRS and YFSETQ. The CDR3 nucleotides are TGCGCCAGCACCGGACAGAAACTTAGCTCCTACAATGAGCAGTTCTTC. Its protein product is CASTGQKLSSYNEQFF.

The chain uses TRBV11-2 and TRBJ1-1; no firm D call. V shed 5 bases and J shed 8 bases, with 9 bases lying between them. From germline, CDR1 is SGHAT and CDR2 FQNNGV. This CDR3 is built from 11 residues. CDR3 coding DNA: TGTGCCAGCAGCCAGACACTCGAAGCTTTCTTT. Its translation is CASSQTLEAFF.

The rearrangement links TRBV25-1 to TRBJ1-1; D is perhaps TRBD1 (6 bases). From germline, CDR1 is MGHDK and CDR2 SYGVNS. V lost 4 bases and J lost 11, with 11 bases in between. The CDR3 consists of 11 residues. DNA of the CDR3: TGTGCCAGCAGTGGGATGGGGGCCGCTTTCTTT. Translation gives CASSGMGAAFF.

V gene TRBV2 combines with J gene TRBJ2-7, with unresolved D. In germline, CDR1 is SNHLY, CDR2 FYNNEI. V dropped 0 bases and J dropped 6 bases, with 9 bases sitting between them. There are 13 residues in the CDR3. CDR3 in amino acids: CASSEAVVSEQYF. As DNA, the CDR3 is TGTGCCAGCAGTGAAGCGGTAGTGAGCGAGCAGTACTTC.

The genes are TRBV11-1 and TRBJ2-3; no clear D gene. Germline values: CDR1 SGHAT, CDR2 FQDESV (reference sequence). The CDR3 is 13 amino acids. V shed 1 base and J shed 5 bases, with 7 bases lying between them. Written as DNA, the CDR3 is TGTGCCAGCAGCTTAGTGAGGAGAGATACGCAGTATTTT. As protein: CASSLVRRDTQYF.

In this sample, this clone turned up a few times. The chain has TRBV6-5 and TRBJ1-6; maybe TRBD1 (5 bases). Between the trimmed V and J ends, which lost 0 bases and 5 bases, there was a span of 8 bases. In germline, CDR1 is MNHEY, CDR2 SVGAGI. CDR3 length: 15 amino acids. The CDR3 DNA follows: TGTGCCAGCAGTTACTCAACAGGCCATAATTCACCCCTCCACTTT. Encoded protein: CASSYSTGHNSPLHF.

This sequence joins TRBV27 and TRBJ2-2, with D perhaps TRBD2 (6 bases). The germline V gene encodes CDR1 MNHEY and CDR2 SMNVEV (reference sequence). This CDR3 comprises 13 residues. The V end was cut by 3 bases, the J end by 6 bases, with 8 bases between. The CDR3 protein is CASSLRGAGELFF. As DNA, the CDR3 is TGTGCCAGCAGTTTGCGGGGAGCCGGGGAGCTGTTTTTT.

The rearrangement joins TRBV14 to TRBJ1-4; D is undetermined. Per the germline V gene, CDR1 is SGHDN and CDR2 is FVKESK. The CDR3 spans 13 residues. V lost 3 bases and J 7 bases, leaving 9 bases between the germline ends. The CDR3 DNA reads TGTGCCAGCAGCCAGGCGCGGGGTGAAAAACTGTTTTTT. Amino acids: CASSQARGEKLFF.

This rearrangement joins TRBV15 to TRBJ2-7; TRBD2 matches 9 bases. Per the germline V gene, CDR1 is LNHNV and CDR2 is YYDKDF (reference sequence). V was pared by 1 base and J by 3 bases, with 10 bases of the junction left unmatched. The CDR3 contains 17 residues. CDR3 region: CATSRVSGGPRIYEQYF. As DNA, the CDR3 is TGTGCCACCAGCAGAGTGAGCGGGGGGCCTAGAATCTACGAGCAGTACTTC.

This clone occurred a few times. At one boundary the junction diverges from the germline segment, which might be a read error. V gene TRBV5-8 combines with J gene TRBJ2-7; 7 positions agree with TRBD1. Germline V gene data show CDR1 as SGHTS and CDR2 as YDEGEE. The CDR3 spans 15 residues. The CDR3 DNA is TGTGCCAGCATCTCGCCTCCTAGGGGGCACTACGAGAAGTACTTC. This encodes CASISPPRGHYEKYF.